The 9 T cell receptor beta chains below all came from one sample that was sequenced in a study of blood T cell repertoires in COVID-19. Measured with immunoSEQ multiplex PCR; TCRdb has only the in-frame clones, and not every one. The sample shows almost 250,000 clones, more than 75% of them seen only once. The sequencing sample was made of peripheral blood. All receptors come from a woman older than 75 with COVID-19, enrolled during active disease.

The rearrangement links TRBV2 to TRBJ1-5, with 7 bases fitting TRBD1. Trimming cost V 6 bases and J 0 bases; bases outside gene matches: 5. The CDR3 runs 15 residues. Germline V gene lookup returns CDR1 SNHLY and CDR2 FYNNEI. This CDR3 reads CASSGDSNSNQPQHF. The CDR3 nucleotides are TGTGCCAGCAGCGGGGACAGTAATAGCAATCAGCCCCAGCATTTT. The variable domain in full, with the rest retrieved from reference TRBV2 and TRBJ1-5, is EPEVTQTPSHQVTQMGQEVILRCVPISNHLYFYWYRQILGQKVEFLVSFYNNEISEKSEIFDDQFSVERPDGSNFTLKIRSTKLEDSAMYFCASSGDSNSNQPQHFGDGTRLSIL.

This chain links TRBV13 with TRBJ2-1; weak D call: TRBD1 (5 bases). The CDR3 covers 18 residues. Germline V gene data show CDR1 as PRHDT and CDR2 as FYEKMQ (reference sequence). Trimming took off 5 bases at V and 0 bases at J, with 20 bases between the two ends. The CDR3: CASSPAPGHQSSYNEQFF. CDR3 nucleotides: TGTGCCAGCAGCCCGGCTCCCGGACACCAGAGCTCCTACAATGAGCAGTTCTTC.

The gene calls are TRBV28 and TRBJ1-2; unclear D gene. Germline-derived CDR1 and CDR2 are MDHEN and SYDVKM. This CDR3 comprises 13 residues. V was clipped by 5 bases and J by 5 bases, with 12 bases between them. CDR3 sequence reads: CASSPQVLYGYTF. The CDR3 DNA reads as TGTGCCAGCAGTCCTCAGGTTTTATATGGCTACACCTTC.

This clone was detected a few times. This chain connects TRBV19 to TRBJ1-5; D is possibly TRBD1 (6 bases). Germline CDR1 LNHDA, CDR2 SQIVND (reference sequence). Trimming left V 5 bases short and J 1 base short, with 15 bases between. This CDR3 spans 16 amino acids. DNA for the CDR3: TGTGCCAGTAGTCGGGCCCCAGGGGCAAGCAATCAGCCCCAGCATTTT. This codes for CASSRAPGASNQPQHF. The full variable domain, rest sourced from reference TRBV19 and TRBJ1-5, is DGGITQSPKYLFRKEGQNVTLSCEQNLNHDAMYWYRQDPGQGLRLIYYSQIVNDFQKGDIAEGYSVSREKKESFPLTVTSAQKNPTAFYLCASSRAPGASNQPQHFGDGTRLSIL.

The chain has TRBV5-1 and TRBJ2-5; 8 positions match TRBD2. CDR3 length: 16 residues. The germline V gene has CDR1 SGHRS and CDR2 YFSETQ. V was pared by 0 bases and J by 1 base, with 5 bases of the junction left unmatched. CDR3 residues: CASSLDPAGAQETQYF. DNA of the CDR3: TGCGCCAGCAGCTTGGATCCAGCGGGGGCCCAAGAGACCCAGTACTTC. Full variable domain (remainder filled in from reference TRBV5-1 and TRBJ2-5): KAGVTQTPRYLIKTRGQQVTLSCSPISGHRSVSWYQQTPGQGLQFLFEYFSETQRNKGNFPGRFSGRQFSNSRSEMNVSTLELGDSALYLCASSLDPAGAQETQYFGPGTRLLVL.

V usage is TRBV29-1 and J usage is TRBJ2-3; D is perhaps TRBD2 (7 bases). Germline lookup yields CDR1 SQVTM and CDR2 ANQGSEA. The CDR3 spans 14 residues. Trimming shortened V by 6 bases and J by 6 bases, and 19 bases separated the two germline ends. CDR3 in amino acids: CSVGRGGGADTQYF. CDR3 nucleotide sequence: TGCAGCGTCGGTCGGGGTGGGGGGGCTGATACGCAGTATTTT.

CDR3 sequence (DNA): TGTGCCAGCAGGAAAGGACTAAGCTCCTACGAGCAGTACGTC. It encodes CASRKGLSSYEQYV. This sequence joins TRBV6-5 and TRBJ2-7, with D perhaps matching TRBD2 (6 bases). V dropped 6 bases and J dropped 0 bases, with 12 bases sitting between them. The CDR3 loop spans 14 amino acids. The V gene's germline CDR1 is MNHEY and CDR2 SVGAGI.

This clone has a single count. The identical CDR3 is also encoded by other nucleotide sequences in the sample. V gene TRBV7-2 combines with J gene TRBJ1-5; TRBD1 agrees at 8 bases. V lost 1 base, J lost 4 bases, and 3 bases stayed unmatched. The V gene's germline CDR1 is SGHTA and CDR2 FQGNSA. The CDR3 runs 15 residues. The CDR3 loop reads CASSLGGQGNQPQHF. CDR3 nucleotide sequence: TGTGCCAGCAGCTTAGGCGGACAGGGTAATCAGCCCCAGCATTTT. Full variable domain (missing parts from reference TRBV7-2 and TRBJ1-5): GAGVSQSPSNKVTEKGKDVELRCDPISGHTALYWYRQSLGQGLEFLIYFQGNSAPDKSGLPSDRFSAERTGGSVSTLTIQRTQQEDSAVYLCASSLGGQGNQPQHFGDGTRLSIL.

The gene calls are TRBV19 and TRBJ1-2, with 8 bases lining up with TRBD1. V trimming: 4 bases; J trimming: 5 bases; junction bases outside the gene matches: 9. Germline lookup yields CDR1 LNHDA and CDR2 SQIVND (reference sequence). The CDR3 has 15 amino acids. This CDR3 is CASSTGGQGNYGYTF. The CDR3 nucleotides read TGTGCCAGTAGTACCGGCGGACAGGGAAATTATGGCTACACCTTC.